A single sample gave rise to the 29 T cell receptor beta chains below, sequenced in a study of T cells in tumors after PD-1 blockade. Here immunoSEQ multiplex PCR was the method, and the copy in TCRdb shows in-frame clones only, minus some. The data hold roughly 50,000 clones, with roughly 80% observed a single time. The sequenced sample was PBMCs, obtained before anti-PD-1 treatment. All receptors come from a human donor with basal cell carcinoma.

This chain uses TRBV6-5 with TRBJ1-2, with 11 bases lining up with TRBD1. The CDR3 contains 16 residues. Germline values: CDR1 MNHEY, CDR2 SVGAGI. Trimming at V came to 4 bases and at J to 4 bases, leaving 8 bases not matched to a gene. CDR3 amino acids: CASSFFRTGGGYGYTF. DNA for the CDR3: TGTGCCAGCAGTTTTTTTAGGACAGGGGGCGGCTATGGCTACACCTTC.

The chain joins TRBV29-1 to TRBJ2-3; D gene uncertain. The CDR3 contains 12 residues. Germline V gene lookup returns CDR1 SQVTM and CDR2 ANQGSEA. V was clipped by 4 bases and J by 0 bases, with 5 bases between them. The CDR3 DNA reads as TGCAGCGTTGGGCCCAGCACAGATACGCAGTATTTT. Translated, it gives CSVGPSTDTQYF.

The chain is built from TRBV2 and TRBJ1-3; the match to TRBD1 covers 7 bases. There are 17 residues in the CDR3. Germline lookup yields CDR1 SNHLY and CDR2 FYNNEI. Trimming at V came to 3 bases and at J to 2 bases, leaving 10 bases not matched to a gene. For the CDR3, the DNA is TGTGCCAGCAGTGACCAACAACTCGACAGGGCTGGAAACACCATATATTTT. Translating it yields CASSDQQLDRAGNTIYF.

This chain's CDR3 is CASSRGTDNQPQHF. The CDR3 coding sequence is TGTGCCAGCAGCCGTGGGACAGACAATCAGCCCCAGCATTTT. The chain recombines TRBV6-5 with TRBJ1-5; the match to TRBD1 covers 7 bases. The V and J ends lost 6 bases and 3 bases, in that order; junction bases with no gene match: 5. The CDR3 consists of 14 residues. In germline, CDR1 is MNHEY, CDR2 SVGAGI.

The genes are TRBV14 and TRBJ2-3; 11 positions agree with TRBD2. The CDR3 spans 16 residues. Trimming took 1 base from V and 4 from J; bases not matched to a gene: 4. Looked up from germline, CDR1 is SGHDN and CDR2 is FVKESK. For the CDR3, the DNA is TGTGCCAGCAGCCAAGTGCGACTAGCGGGGTCAGATACGCAGTATTTT. Protein sequence: CASSQVRLAGSDTQYF.

The chain has TRBV5-6 and TRBJ2-5; TRBD1 aligns across 8 bases. The V gene end was trimmed by 4 bases and the J gene end by 1 base; junction bases not matched to a gene: 3. The CDR3 is made up of 14 amino acids. Germline loops: CDR1 SGHDT, CDR2 YYEEEE. CDR3 loop: CASSIGQGQETQYF. The CDR3 bases are TGTGCCAGCAGCATAGGACAGGGCCAAGAGACCCAGTACTTC.

The chain couples TRBV6-6 to TRBJ1-1; no firm D call. Germline V CDR1 and CDR2: MNHNY, SVGAGI (reference sequence). V was trimmed by 0 bases and J by 3 bases, leaving 2 bases between them. The CDR3 totals 12 residues. The CDR3 region is CASSYSDTEAFF. The CDR3 nucleotides read TGTGCCAGCAGTTACTCGGACACTGAAGCTTTCTTT.

The chain couples TRBV9 to TRBJ1-4, with D perhaps matching TRBD1 (6 bases). The CDR3 is made up of 14 amino acids. The V end was cut by 0 bases, the J end by 8 bases, with 11 bases between. Germline V gene lookup returns CDR1 SGDLS and CDR2 YYNGEE. The CDR3 region is CASSVAEGGEKLFF. The DNA for the CDR3 is TGTGCCAGCAGCGTAGCTGAGGGGGGGGAAAAACTGTTTTTT.

This clone has only a few counts. This chain joins TRBV18 and TRBJ1-5, with D unresolved. CDR1 and CDR2 (germline): KGHSH, LQKENI. The CDR3 sequence is 16 residues long. The ends were cut back, 0 bases at V and 1 base at J, with 10 bases in the middle. Written as DNA, the CDR3 is TGTGCCAGCTCACCACCAAGCACCGCGAGCAATCAGCCCCAGCATTTT. Encoded protein: CASSPPSTASNQPQHF.

The chain couples TRBV14 to TRBJ2-1; D is unresolved. CDR1 SGHDN and CDR2 FVKESK come from the germline V gene. CDR3 length: 16 amino acids. The V and J ends lost 0 bases and 0 bases respectively, with 9 bases between them. The CDR3 DNA reads TGTGCCAGCAGCCAAGATGTCCTCCTCTCCTACAATGAGCAGTTCTTC. This translates into CASSQDVLLSYNEQFF.

The rearrangement links TRBV9 to TRBJ2-3; TRBD2 aligns across 14 bases. Germline-derived CDR1 and CDR2 are SGDLS and YYNGEE. With 0 bases clipped from V and 6 bases from J, the junction kept 3 bases outside the gene matches. This CDR3 has 16 amino acids. CDR3 in DNA: TGTGCCAGCAGCGTAGGACTAGCGGGGGGGACTGATACGCAGTATTTT. Its translation: CASSVGLAGGTDTQYF.

The rearrangement links TRBV11-2 to TRBJ2-1; 9 bases align to TRBD2. V lost 0 bases and J lost 5; bases outside the gene matches: 14. The V gene's germline CDR1 is SGHAT and CDR2 FQNNGV. The CDR3 spans 19 residues. The CDR3 loop reads CASSLDLIKSGGPNNEQFF. Written as DNA, the CDR3 is TGTGCCAGCAGCTTAGATCTCATAAAAAGCGGGGGGCCGAACAATGAGCAGTTCTTC.

CDR3 sequence reads: CASSLTSGGASGYGYTF. The CDR3 DNA reads as TGCGCCAGCAGCTTGACGTCTGGGGGCGCGTCAGGCTATGGCTACACCTTC. This chain links TRBV5-1 with TRBJ1-2; D perhaps matches TRBD1 (6 bases). Germline CDR1 reads SGHRS; CDR2 reads YFSETQ. Trimming stripped 1 base from V and 4 bases from J, with 20 bases between. This CDR3 has 17 residues. The whole variable domain, remainder taken from reference TRBV5-1 and TRBJ1-2, is KAGVTQTPRYLIKTRGQQVTLSCSPISGHRSVSWYQQTPGQGLQFLFEYFSETQRNKGNFPGRFSGRQFSNSRSEMNVSTLELGDSALYLCASSLTSGGASGYGYTFGSGTRLTVV.

With regard to this clone: This sample includes further DNA sequences coding for the same CDR3. This chain uses TRBV19 with TRBJ2-7; 10 bases match TRBD1. Germline values: CDR1 LNHDA, CDR2 SQIVND (reference sequence). The CDR3 extends over 16 amino acids. With 6 bases clipped from V and 11 bases from J, the junction kept 19 bases outside the gene matches. The CDR3 sequence is CASRGGTGTGAFEEYF. The CDR3 DNA sequence: TGTGCCAGTAGGGGGGGGACCGGGACAGGGGCTTTCGAAGAGTACTTC.

This sequence joins TRBV11-1 and TRBJ2-3; 7 bases agree with TRBD2. This CDR3 comprises 15 residues. V trimming: 5 bases; J trimming: 2 bases; junction bases outside the gene matches: 7. Germline CDR1 is SGHAT and CDR2 is FQDESV (reference sequence). The CDR3 loop reads CASSEWGGNTDTQYF. For the CDR3, the DNA is TGTGCCAGCAGCGAGTGGGGGGGGAACACAGATACGCAGTATTTT.

This chain links TRBV18 with TRBJ2-7; a possible D gene is TRBD1 (6 bases). Deletions cut 5 bases from V and 5 bases from J, with 16 bases between. CDR1 and CDR2 (germline): KGHSH, LQKENI. The length of the CDR3 is 14 residues. The CDR3 loop reads CASSSAGAGDEQYF. The CDR3 bases are TGTGCCAGCTCATCTGCAGGGGCCGGGGACGAGCAGTACTTC.

J is TRBJ1-1 and V is TRBV30, with D unresolved. The length of the CDR3 is 13 residues. V lost 0 bases and J lost 4, with 9 bases in between. Germline V CDR1 and CDR2: GTSNPN, SVGIG (reference sequence). In DNA form, the CDR3 reads TGTGCCTGGAGTGTACAGCCCGGCACTGAAGCTTTCTTT. The encoded protein is CAWSVQPGTEAFF.

The V and J genes are TRBV3-1 (or the pseudogene TRBV3-2) and TRBJ2-7; 9 bases map to TRBD1. Germline CDR1 and CDR2: LGHDT and YNNKEL (reference sequence). J gave up 0 bases and V 4 bases, and 4 bases lay outside the gene matches. This CDR3 region has 15 residues. DNA of the CDR3: TGTGCCAGCAGCCCCGGGACAGGGTTCTCCTACGAGCAGTACTTC. It specifies CASSPGTGFSYEQYF.

The chain has TRBV18 and TRBJ1-2; D unresolved. This CDR3 has 18 amino acids. V was pared by 0 bases and J by 0 bases, with 17 bases between. Germline lookup yields CDR1 KGHSH and CDR2 LQKENI. The CDR3 bases are TGTGCCAGCTCACCACCTATGGCCCGCTCCCGTTCTAACTATGGCTACACCTTC. Protein: CASSPPMARSRSNYGYTF. The variable domain in full, completed from reference TRBV18 and TRBJ1-2, reads NAGVMQNPRHLVRRRGQEARLRCSPMKGHSHVYWYRQLPEEGLKFMVYLQKENIIDESGMPKERFSAEFPKEGPSILRIQQVVRGDSAAYFCASSPPMARSRSNYGYTFGSGTRLTVV.

This clone appeared a single time. V gene TRBV6-4 combines with J gene TRBJ2-3, with unresolved D. V was pared by 6 bases and J by 2 bases, with 9 bases between. The germline CDR1 and CDR2 sequences are MRHNA and SNTAGT. The CDR3 spans 13 residues. CDR3 nucleotide sequence: TGTGCCAGCAGCCAGGCGCTCACAGATACGCAGTATTTT. Protein product: CASSQALTDTQYF.

This clone was found a few times. This rearrangement joins TRBV19 to TRBJ1-2; the match to TRBD1 covers 8 bases. The CDR3 runs to 16 residues. V trimming: 5 bases; J trimming: 2 bases; junction bases outside the gene matches: 10. The germline V gene has CDR1 LNHDA and CDR2 SQIVND (reference sequence). CDR3 nucleotide sequence: TGTGCCAGTAGTTTCCACGGGACAGGAGGGAACTATGGCTACACCTTC. This gives the protein CASSFHGTGGNYGYTF.

The rearrangement uses TRBV6-2 or TRBV6-3 and TRBJ2-1, with 10 bases matching TRBD2. The V gene end was trimmed by 3 bases and the J gene end by 4 bases; junction bases not matched to a gene: 9. There are 17 residues in the CDR3. Germline lookup yields CDR1 MNHEY and CDR2 SVGEGT. This CDR3 reads CASSYGLTSGLYNEQFF. The CDR3 DNA reads as TGTGCCAGCAGTTATGGGCTGACTAGCGGGCTTTACAATGAGCAGTTCTTC.

The chain carries TRBV5-4 and TRBJ2-1; either TRBD1 or TRBD2 may fit D (6 bases each). The CDR3 has 13 residues. V was clipped by 2 bases and J by 8 bases, with 11 bases between them. Germline CDR1 SGHNT, CDR2 YYREEE (reference sequence). This chain's CDR3 is CASSLNREDEQFF. CDR3 DNA sequence: TGTGCCAGCAGCTTAAACAGGGAGGATGAGCAGTTCTTC.

By sample fraction, this clone is large (0.1 to 1%). The CDR3 spells CASSVGTYSNQPQHF. The CDR3 coding sequence is TGCGCCAGCAGCGTGGGGACATATAGCAATCAGCCCCAGCATTTT. The chain carries TRBV5-1 and TRBJ1-5, with a weak D call TRBD1 (6 bases). Germline V lookup: CDR1 SGHRS, CDR2 YFSETQ. V lost 4 bases and J lost 0, with 11 bases in between. CDR3 length: 15 residues.

Here the CDR3 reads CASSDGLNQPQHF. The CDR3 DNA is TGCGCCAGCAGTGACGGCCTCAATCAGCCCCAGCATTTT. The V call is TRBV10-1, the J call TRBJ1-5; D uncertain. V lost 3 bases to trimming and J lost 3 bases, with 6 bases between them. CDR1 WNHNN and CDR2 SYGVQD come from the germline V gene (reference sequence). CDR3 size: 13 residues.

This chain connects TRBV3-1 (or the pseudogene TRBV3-2) to TRBJ1-6; 9 bases align to TRBD1. The CDR3 is 15 residues long. Germline V gene lookup returns CDR1 LGHDT and CDR2 YNNKEL (reference sequence). The V and J ends lost 4 bases and 9 bases, in that order; junction bases with no gene match: 7. The CDR3 DNA reads TGTGCCAGCAGCCCGCGACAGGGGGTAAGTTCACCCCTCCACTTT. This encodes CASSPRQGVSSPLHF.

The genes are TRBV28 and TRBJ1-1, with 9 positions matching TRBD1. The CDR3 has 13 amino acids. J was trimmed by 1 base and V by 8 bases; bases with no gene match: 2. The germline V gene encodes CDR1 MDHEN and CDR2 SYDVKM. The CDR3 DNA reads as TGTGCCAGCGGGACAGGGAAGAACACTGAAGCTTTCTTT. Protein: CASGTGKNTEAFF. Together with reference TRBV28 and TRBJ1-1, the CDR3 gives the full variable domain: DVKVTQSSRYLVKRTGEKVFLECVQDMDHENMFWYRQDPGLGLRLIYFSYDVKMKEKGDIPEGYSVSREKKERFSLILESASTNQTSMYLCASGTGKNTEAFFGQGTRLTVV.

The V gene is TRBV7-9, the J gene TRBJ1-3; 8 bases line up with TRBD1. The CDR3 runs to 16 residues. The germline V gene has CDR1 SEHNR and CDR2 FQNEAQ (reference sequence). The junction had 3 bases not matched to a gene; V was cut back by 0 bases and J by 2 bases. CDR3 protein: CASSLATGVAGNTIYF. Here the CDR3 DNA reads TGTGCCAGCAGCTTAGCGACAGGGGTGGCTGGAAACACCATATATTTT.

J is TRBJ2-5 and V is TRBV18; a possible D gene is TRBD1 (5 bases). The CDR3 sequence is 15 residues long. In germline, CDR1 is KGHSH, CDR2 LQKENI. The germline V and J ends were trimmed by 4 bases and 1 base, with 13 bases remaining between them. In nucleotides, the CDR3 is TGTGCCAGCTCACTTCGACAGAACCCCCAAGAGACCCAGTACTTC. This translates into CASSLRQNPQETQYF.